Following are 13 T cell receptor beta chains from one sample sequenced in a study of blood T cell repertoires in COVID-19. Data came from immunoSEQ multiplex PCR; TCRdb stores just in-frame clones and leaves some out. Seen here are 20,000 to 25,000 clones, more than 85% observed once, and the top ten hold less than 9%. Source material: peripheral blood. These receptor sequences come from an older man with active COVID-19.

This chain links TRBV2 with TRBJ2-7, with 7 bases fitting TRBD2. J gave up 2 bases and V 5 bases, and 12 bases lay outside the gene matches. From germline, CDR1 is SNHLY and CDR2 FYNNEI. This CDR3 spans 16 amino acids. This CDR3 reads CASSLTGGRGPYEQYF. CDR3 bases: TGTGCCAGCAGTTTAACGGGCGGGAGAGGTCCCTACGAGCAGTACTTC.

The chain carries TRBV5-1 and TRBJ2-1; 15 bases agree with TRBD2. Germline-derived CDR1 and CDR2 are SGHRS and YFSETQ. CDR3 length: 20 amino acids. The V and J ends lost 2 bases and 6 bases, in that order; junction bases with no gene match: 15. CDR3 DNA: TGCGCCAGCAGCTTTCAGCCTTCCGGACTAGCGGGAGGGCCTCGCAATGAGCAGTTCTTC. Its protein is CASSFQPSGLAGGPRNEQFF.

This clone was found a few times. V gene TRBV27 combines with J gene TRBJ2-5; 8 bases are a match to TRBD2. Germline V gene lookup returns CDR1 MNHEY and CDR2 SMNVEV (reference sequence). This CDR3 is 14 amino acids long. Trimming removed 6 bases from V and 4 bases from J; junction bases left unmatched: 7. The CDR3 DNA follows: TGTGCCAGCAGACAAGCGGGAGTCGGAGAGACCCAGTACTTC. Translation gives CASRQAGVGETQYF.

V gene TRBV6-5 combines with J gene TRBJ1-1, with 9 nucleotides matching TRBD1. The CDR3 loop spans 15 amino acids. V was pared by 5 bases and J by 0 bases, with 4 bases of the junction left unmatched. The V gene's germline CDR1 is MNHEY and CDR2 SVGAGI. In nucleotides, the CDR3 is TGTGCCAGCAGTATTGGACAGGGGATGAACACTGAAGCTTTCTTT. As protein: CASSIGQGMNTEAFF.

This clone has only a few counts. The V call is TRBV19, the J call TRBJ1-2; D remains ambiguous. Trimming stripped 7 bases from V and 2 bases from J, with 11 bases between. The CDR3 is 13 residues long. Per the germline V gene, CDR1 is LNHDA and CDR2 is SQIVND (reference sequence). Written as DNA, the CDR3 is TGTGCCAGTAAGAGGTCGCAGAACTATGGCTACACCTTC. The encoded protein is CASKRSQNYGYTF.

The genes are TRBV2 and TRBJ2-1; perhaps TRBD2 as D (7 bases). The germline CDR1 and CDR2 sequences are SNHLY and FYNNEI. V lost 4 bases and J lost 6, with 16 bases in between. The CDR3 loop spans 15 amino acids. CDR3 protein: CASSGRIRGGNEQFF. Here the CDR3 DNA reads TGTGCCAGCAGTGGGCGTATTAGGGGGGGCAATGAGCAGTTCTTC.

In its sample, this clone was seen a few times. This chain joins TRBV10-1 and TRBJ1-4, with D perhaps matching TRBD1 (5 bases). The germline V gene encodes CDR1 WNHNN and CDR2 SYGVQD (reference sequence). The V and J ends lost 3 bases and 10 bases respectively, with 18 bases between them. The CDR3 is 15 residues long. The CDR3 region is CASSDPDAGLGKLFF. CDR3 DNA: TGCGCCAGCAGTGATCCGGACGCGGGGCTAGGAAAACTGTTTTTT.

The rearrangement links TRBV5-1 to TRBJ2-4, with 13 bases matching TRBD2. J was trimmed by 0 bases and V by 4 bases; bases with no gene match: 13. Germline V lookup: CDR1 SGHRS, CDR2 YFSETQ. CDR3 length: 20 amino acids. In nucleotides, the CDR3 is TGCGCCAGCAGCCCGGGACAGGGACTAGCGGGGACCTTAGCCAAAAACATTCAGTACTTC. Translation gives CASSPGQGLAGTLAKNIQYF. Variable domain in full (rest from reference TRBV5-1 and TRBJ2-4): KAGVTQTPRYLIKTRGQQVTLSCSPISGHRSVSWYQQTPGQGLQFLFEYFSETQRNKGNFPGRFSGRQFSNSRSEMNVSTLELGDSALYLCASSPGQGLAGTLAKNIQYFGAGTRLSVL.

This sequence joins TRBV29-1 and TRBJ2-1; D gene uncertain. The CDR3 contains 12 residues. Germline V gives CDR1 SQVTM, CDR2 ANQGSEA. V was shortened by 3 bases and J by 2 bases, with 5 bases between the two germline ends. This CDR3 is CSVDYTYNEQFF. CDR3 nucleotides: TGCAGCGTTGATTATACCTACAATGAGCAGTTCTTC.

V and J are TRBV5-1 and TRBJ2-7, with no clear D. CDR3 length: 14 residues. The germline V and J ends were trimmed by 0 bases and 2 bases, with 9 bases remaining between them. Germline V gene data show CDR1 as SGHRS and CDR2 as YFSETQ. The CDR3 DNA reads TGCGCCAGCAGCTTGGATCCAGGCCCCTACGAGCAGTACTTC. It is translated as CASSLDPGPYEQYF.

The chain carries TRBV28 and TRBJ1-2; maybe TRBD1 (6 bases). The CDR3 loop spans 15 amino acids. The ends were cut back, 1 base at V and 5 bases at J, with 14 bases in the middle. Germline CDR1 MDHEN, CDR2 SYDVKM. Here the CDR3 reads CASSLSDRTVYGYTF. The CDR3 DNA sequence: TGTGCCAGCAGTTTATCTGATAGGACAGTATATGGCTACACCTTC.

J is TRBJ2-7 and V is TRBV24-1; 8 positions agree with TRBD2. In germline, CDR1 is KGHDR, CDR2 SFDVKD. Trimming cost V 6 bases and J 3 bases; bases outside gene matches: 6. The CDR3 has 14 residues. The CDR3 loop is CATSPTGGGYEQYF. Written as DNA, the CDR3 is TGTGCCACCAGTCCGACCGGGGGGGGCTACGAGCAGTACTTC.

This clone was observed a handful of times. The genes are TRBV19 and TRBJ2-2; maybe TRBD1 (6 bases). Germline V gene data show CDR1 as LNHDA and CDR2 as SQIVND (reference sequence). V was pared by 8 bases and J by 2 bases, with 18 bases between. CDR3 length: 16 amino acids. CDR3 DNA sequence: TGTGCCAGTGCTAGGACAGCCCTTTACAACACCGGGGAGCTGTTTTTT. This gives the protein CASARTALYNTGELFF.